What follows are 32 T cell receptor beta chains derived from one specimen sequenced in a study of graft-versus-host responses after intestinal transplantation. No cognate antigen is known for these TCRs. Sequenced by immunoSEQ multiplex PCR; TCRdb stores in-frame clones only, minus some. The sample contains around 24,000 clones, around 80% of which appear only once. The material was unstimulated CD8+ T cells sorted from spleen or lymph node cells, obtained before transplant. Receptor source: a human donor who was the organ donor for an intestinal transplant.

The genes are TRBV19 and TRBJ1-5; D might be TRBD1 (5 bases). Trimming stripped 6 bases from V and 2 bases from J, with 17 bases between. CDR3 length equals 16 residues. Germline V gene lookup returns CDR1 LNHDA and CDR2 SQIVND (reference sequence). The CDR3 is CASSSGQLGGNQPQHF. CDR3 DNA: TGTGCCAGTAGCTCGGGGCAGTTGGGGGGCAATCAGCCCCAGCATTTT.

This chain links TRBV30 with TRBJ1-1; unclear D gene. Germline values: CDR1 GTSNPN, CDR2 SVGIG (reference sequence). V was shortened by 2 bases and J by 1 base, with 8 bases between the two germline ends. CDR3 length: 13 amino acids. In DNA, the CDR3 is TGTGCCTGGAGTTCTACTGGGAACACTGAAGCTTTCTTT. Translation: CAWSSTGNTEAFF. Complete variable domain (other parts from reference TRBV30 and TRBJ1-1): SQTIHQWPATLVQPVGSPLSLECTVEGTSNPNLYWYRQAAGRGLQLLFYSVGIGQISSEVPQNLSASRPQDRQFILSSKKLLLSDSGFYLCAWSSTGNTEAFFGQGTRLTVV.

The CDR3 nucleotides are TGTGCCAGCAGTGATTGGACGGGCGCTAACTATGGCTACACCTTC. Protein: CASSDWTGANYGYTF. The chain joins TRBV6-1 to TRBJ1-2; unclear D gene. V was trimmed by 3 bases and J by 0 bases, leaving 11 bases between them. CDR3 length: 15 residues. Germline CDR1 MNHNS, CDR2 SASEGT.

The V and J genes are TRBV19 and TRBJ2-7, with D tentatively TRBD1 (5 bases). The V gene's germline CDR1 is LNHDA and CDR2 SQIVND (reference sequence). The CDR3 contains 13 residues. Trimming took off 0 bases at V and 2 bases at J, with 5 bases between the two ends. As DNA, the CDR3 is TGTGCCAGTAGTATAGAGGACACCTACGAGCAGTACTTC. Translation: CASSIEDTYEQYF.

The chain joins TRBV2 to TRBJ1-1; the D gene is possibly TRBD1 (6 bases). The germline gives CDR1 SNHLY, CDR2 FYNNEI. Trimming cost V 8 bases and J 5 bases, with 24 bases left between them. The CDR3 covers 16 residues. The DNA of the CDR3 is TGTGCCAGCCCTAAGACAGGTTTTCACGTGGGGACTGAAGCTTTCTTT. As protein: CASPKTGFHVGTEAFF.

The table lists this clone with a few counts. This chain links TRBV27 with TRBJ1-1, with TRBD1 as a possible D gene (5 bases). This CDR3 is built from 13 residues. The ends were cut back, 6 bases at V and 8 bases at J, with 16 bases in the middle. Germline loops: CDR1 MNHEY, CDR2 SMNVEV (reference sequence). As DNA, the CDR3 is TGTGCCAGCAGCTCCTTTGACAGAGTAGAAGCTTTCTTT. This translates into CASSSFDRVEAFF.

This chain links TRBV6-4 with TRBJ2-3; D gene uncertain. Germline assignment: CDR1 MRHNA and CDR2 SNTAGT. V gave up 0 bases and J gave up 2 bases, with 3 bases separating them. This CDR3 has 13 residues. The CDR3 sequence is CASSDSATDTQYF. As DNA, the CDR3 is TGTGCCAGCAGTGACTCAGCCACAGATACGCAGTATTTT.

This clone was seen just once. The rearrangement links TRBV5-6 to TRBJ2-7, with 7 positions matching TRBD1. The CDR3 length is 16 residues. Germline-derived CDR1 and CDR2 are SGHDT and YYEEEE. The V segment lost 4 bases and the J segment 2 bases; nucleotides outside the gene matches: 12. The CDR3 DNA reads TGTGCCAGCAGCCCCACAATCCGGGACAGTCCCTACGAGCAGTACTTC. Its protein product is CASSPTIRDSPYEQYF.

The rearrangement uses TRBV27 and TRBJ2-7; 7 positions match TRBD1. Germline loops: CDR1 MNHEY, CDR2 SMNVEV (reference sequence). The CDR3 runs to 15 residues. V trimming: 2 bases; J trimming: 1 base; junction bases outside the gene matches: 5. In DNA, the CDR3 is TGTGCCAGCAGTTTAAGGGGACAGTCTTCCTACGAGCAGTACTTC. Translating gives CASSLRGQSSYEQYF.

The chain recombines TRBV6-6 with TRBJ1-2; no definite D call. Per the germline V gene, CDR1 is MNHNY and CDR2 is SVGAGI (reference sequence). With 5 bases removed from V and 8 bases from J, the gap between germline ends came to 15 bases. This CDR3 is 13 amino acids long. The CDR3 protein is CASSPNLSSGYTF. The CDR3 bases are TGTGCCAGCAGTCCCAATCTTTCAAGCGGCTACACCTTC.

This clone was counted a few times. V is TRBV4-1 and J is TRBJ1-2; 7 bases map to TRBD1. The V gene's germline CDR1 is MGHRA and CDR2 YSYEKL. The V segment lost 4 bases and the J segment 4 bases; nucleotides outside the gene matches: 3. The CDR3 length is 13 residues. CDR3 DNA: TGCGCCAGCAGCCTCCGGGACAGCTATGGCTACACCTTC. This encodes CASSLRDSYGYTF.

The chain combines TRBV5-1 with TRBJ2-6; 8 nucleotides line up with TRBD2. CDR1 and CDR2 (germline): SGHRS, YFSETQ. With V trimmed by 1 base and J by 0 bases, 9 bases remained unmatched. This CDR3 region has 19 residues. CDR3 residues: CASSLRASGGRSGANVLTF. The CDR3 nucleotides are TGCGCCAGCAGCTTGCGGGCCAGCGGGGGCCGCTCTGGGGCCAACGTCCTGACTTTC.

The chain employs TRBV11-2 and TRBJ2-1; TRBD2 matches at 10 bases. Germline lookup yields CDR1 SGHAT and CDR2 FQNNGV. V shed 5 bases, J shed 4 bases, and the junction held 11 bases outside the gene matches. CDR3 size: 17 residues. Here the CDR3 reads CASSQERGLANYNEQFF. CDR3 in DNA: TGTGCCAGCAGCCAAGAAAGGGGACTAGCGAATTACAATGAGCAGTTCTTC.

This rearrangement joins TRBV12-2 to TRBJ1-3; TRBD1, the D gene given by the table, was not confirmed from the DNA. TRBV12-2 counts as a pseudogene. The CDR3 runs to 16 residues. CDR3 bases: TGTGCAAGTCGCCCGGGGACAGGGAACTCTGGAAACACCATATATTTT. It specifies CASRPGTGNSGNTIYF.

The chain employs TRBV2 and TRBJ1-2; TRBD1 agrees at 9 bases. V was pared by 6 bases and J by 8 bases, with 13 bases of the junction left unmatched. The V gene's germline CDR1 is SNHLY and CDR2 FYNNEI. The CDR3 extends over 15 amino acids. The CDR3 here is CASRLWDRVGLGYTF. In nucleotides, the CDR3 is TGTGCCAGCAGGCTATGGGACAGGGTCGGACTGGGCTACACCTTC.

The rearrangement links TRBV13 to TRBJ1-2, with a weak D call TRBD1 (6 bases). The CDR3 spans 12 residues. CDR1 is PRHDT and CDR2 is FYEKMQ in the germline V gene (reference sequence). V was pared by 7 bases and J by 8 bases, with 14 bases between. DNA of the CDR3: TGTGCCAGCACCCTAGGGGGGGCCGGCTACACCTTC. Translation: CASTLGGAGYTF. The complete variable domain, with remaining parts taken from reference TRBV13 and TRBJ1-2, reads AAGVIQSPRHLIKEKRETATLKCYPIPRHDTVYWYQQGPGQDPQFLISFYEKMQSDKGSIPDRFSAQQFSDYHSELNMSSLELGDSALYFCASTLGGAGYTFGSGTRLTVV.

This clone came up a few times. This sequence joins TRBV9 and TRBJ1-5; TRBD1 matches 7 bases. Germline trimming cut 0 bases from V and 3 bases from J; bases unmatched to any gene: 3. Germline CDR1 is SGDLS and CDR2 is YYNGEE. This CDR3 is built from 15 residues. The chain's CDR3 is CASSVGGQNNQPQHF. The CDR3 DNA is TGTGCCAGCAGCGTAGGGGGACAGAACAATCAGCCCCAGCATTTT.

This clone occurred once. The chain employs TRBV7-8 and TRBJ2-7; D is unclear. The germline gives CDR1 SGHVS, CDR2 FQNEAQ. The CDR3 is made up of 12 amino acids. V lost 2 bases to trimming and J lost 3 bases, with 5 bases between them. As DNA, the CDR3 is TGTGCCAGCAGCTTACAGGTCTACGAGCAGTACTTC. Translation: CASSLQVYEQYF.

The genes are TRBV2 and TRBJ2-2; 16 bases align to TRBD2. The CDR3 length is 17 residues. CDR1 and CDR2 from the germline V gene are SNHLY and FYNNEI. V was clipped by 11 bases and J by 4 bases; unmatched bases: 10. The CDR3 protein is CAGGGLAGGHGTGELFF. Written as DNA, the CDR3 is TGTGCCGGAGGGGGACTAGCGGGGGGGCATGGCACCGGGGAGCTGTTTTTT.

The V call is TRBV6-4, the J call TRBJ2-2; D ambiguous. The CDR3 is 13 residues long. V was shortened by 2 bases and J by 1 base, with 2 bases between the two germline ends. Germline CDR1 MRHNA, CDR2 SNTAGT. The CDR3 is CASSDGNTGELFF. The CDR3 nucleotides read TGTGCCAGCAGTGACGGGAACACCGGGGAGCTGTTTTTT.

This clone occurred a few times. The CDR3 here is CASRERRANQETQYF. The CDR3 region has the DNA TGTGCCAGCAGGGAGCGGAGGGCAAACCAAGAGACCCAGTACTTC. J is TRBJ2-5 and V is TRBV6-1, with D perhaps TRBD2 (6 bases). Germline CDR1 and CDR2: MNHNS and SASEGT. Trimming pared 6 bases from V and 0 bases from J, leaving 14 bases between. The CDR3 runs 15 residues.

The V call is TRBV13, the J call TRBJ2-7; D is possibly TRBD1 (5 bases). This CDR3 comprises 15 residues. Trimming left V 1 base short and J 1 base short, with 11 bases between. Germline V gives CDR1 PRHDT, CDR2 FYEKMQ (reference sequence). The CDR3 coding sequence is TGTGCCAGCAGCTTAGCAGGGCAGAATTCCTACGAGCAGTACTTC. It specifies CASSLAGQNSYEQYF.

This clone showed up just once. J is TRBJ1-1 and V is TRBV19; TRBD1 is a possible D gene (5 bases). Germline V CDR1 and CDR2: LNHDA, SQIVND (reference sequence). V lost 4 bases, J lost 5 bases, and 11 bases lay in between. The CDR3 consists of 13 residues. The CDR3, as DNA: TGTGCCAGTAGTACAGGGTCGTGGACTGAAGCTTTCTTT. Protein product: CASSTGSWTEAFF. Full variable domain (outside the CDR3, taken from reference TRBV19 and TRBJ1-1): DGGITQSPKYLFRKEGQNVTLSCEQNLNHDAMYWYRQDPGQGLRLIYYSQIVNDFQKGDIAEGYSVSREKKESFPLTVTSAQKNPTAFYLCASSTGSWTEAFFGQGTRLTVV.

Written as DNA, the CDR3 is TGTGCCAGTAGTGTTTGCGAGGCAAATCGAAAGACCTATGGCTACACCTTC. This translates into CASSVCEANRKTYGYTF. The chain couples TRBV19 to TRBJ1-2; the D is unclear. The CDR3 is 17 residues long. Germline CDR1 LNHDA, CDR2 SQIVND (reference sequence). V shed 5 bases and J shed 4 bases, with 23 bases lying between them.

The chain uses TRBV5-1 and TRBJ2-1; D is perhaps TRBD2 (6 bases). Trimming cost V 7 bases and J 10 bases, with 15 bases left between them. CDR1 and CDR2 from the germline V gene are SGHRS and YFSETQ. The CDR3 is made up of 12 amino acids. DNA of the CDR3: TGCGCCAGCGGCTGGGGGAGGCGGGAGCAGTTCTTC. Translation gives CASGWGRREQFF.

The rearrangement links TRBV27 to TRBJ2-3; D is possibly TRBD1 (5 bases). The length of the CDR3 is 15 residues. Trimming stripped 5 bases from V and 3 bases from J, with 15 bases between. CDR1 MNHEY and CDR2 SMNVEV come from the germline V gene (reference sequence). CDR3 DNA: TGTGCCAGCAGTACCAATAGGGGTGGGACAGATACGCAGTATTTT. Protein: CASSTNRGGTDTQYF.

The chain links TRBV12-5 to TRBJ2-7; a weak D match, TRBD1 (6 bases). Trimming took 4 bases from V and 1 from J, leaving 8 bases between them. CDR1 LGHNT and CDR2 FRNRAP come from the germline V gene. This CDR3 has 13 residues. CDR3 residues: CASGWTASYEQYF. CDR3 nucleotides: TGTGCTAGTGGTTGGACAGCTTCCTACGAGCAGTACTTC.

This chain links TRBV2 with TRBJ2-7; D possibly corresponds to TRBD2 (6 bases). V lost 8 bases and J 3 bases, leaving 14 bases between the germline ends. CDR1 is SNHLY, CDR2 FYNNEI, per germline. CDR3 length: 13 amino acids. This chain's CDR3 is CASLGGGYYEQYF. CDR3 nucleotide sequence: TGTGCCAGCCTCGGAGGAGGGTACTACGAGCAGTACTTC.

The chain employs TRBV2 and TRBJ2-2; TRBD1 matches at 11 bases. Germline V lookup: CDR1 SNHLY, CDR2 FYNNEI. J was trimmed by 5 bases and V by 4 bases; bases with no gene match: 6. CDR3 length equals 16 residues. Written as DNA, the CDR3 is TGTGCCAGCAGTGTCTTTCGGGACAGGGGGACCGGGGAGCTGTTTTTT. It specifies CASSVFRDRGTGELFF.

The chain couples TRBV11-3 to TRBJ1-4, with D possibly matching TRBD1 (6 bases). V lost 5 bases, J lost 5 bases, and 12 bases lay in between. The CDR3 totals 14 residues. Germline-derived CDR1 and CDR2 are SGHNT and YENEEA. The CDR3, as DNA: TGTGCCAGCAGCCTCAGGGGCCTAAATGAAAAACTGTTTTTT. Protein: CASSLRGLNEKLFF.

V gene TRBV5-6 combines with J gene TRBJ1-6, with 10 bases matching TRBD1. Germline V lookup: CDR1 SGHDT, CDR2 YYEEEE. V was clipped by 0 bases and J by 6 bases; unmatched bases: 3. The CDR3 has 16 residues. The CDR3 spells CASSLVDRGPNSPLHF. CDR3 DNA: TGTGCCAGCAGCTTGGTCGACAGGGGGCCTAATTCACCCCTCCACTTT.

The chain employs TRBV6-5 and TRBJ1-1; D unresolved. V dropped 6 bases and J dropped 0 bases, with 5 bases sitting between them. CDR1 and CDR2 (germline): MNHEY, SVGAGI. The CDR3 has 12 amino acids. The CDR3 nucleotides read TGTGCCAGCAGCGGGGTGAACACTGAAGCTTTCTTT. Translated: CASSGVNTEAFF.